This TCR beta chain was observed in a study of vaccination and CD4 T cells after COVID-19. This clonotype was counted a few times. What it binds is not known. Germline values: CDR1 SGHAT, CDR2 FQNNGV. V gave up 1 base and J gave up 7 bases, with 13 bases separating them. CDR3 size: 14 residues. Sample treatment: approximately nine-day PBMC culture with coronavirus spike peptide pools or control peptides (ViraFEST assay). After expanding antigen-specific T cells with peptide pools, ViraFEST sequenced their TCRs. The Oncomine TCR Beta short-read assay sequenced DNA from cultured CD4+ T cells. Each CDR3 protein gets one entry after TCRdb re-called the PCR reads with MiXCR. The sample has about 15,000 distinct CDR3 sequences, roughly 52% seen once.

The sequenced sample consisted of CD4+ T cells from blood, cultured in vitro. The clonotype comes from a human donor who had recovered from COVID-19. The V and J genes are TRBV11-2 and TRBJ1-1; D is perhaps TRBD1 (5 bases). CDR3 sequence reads: CASSLGGVTSEAFF. The CDR3, as DNA: TGTGCCAGCAGCTTAGGGGGGGTAACTAGTGAAGCTTTCTTT.